Listed here is a single TCR beta chain. Its antigen remains unknown. TCRdb independently ran MiXCR on the 5' RACE reads; one entry per CDR3 protein. The sample yields about 350,000 distinct CDR3 sequences, roughly an eighth seen once. This entry belongs to a study of T-cell memory formation after mild COVID-19. Overall study findings and caveats: Second-wave clones peaking on day 37 lacked confirmed SARS-CoV-2 specificity.

The V end lost 7 bases, the J end lost 6 bases, and 9 bases lay between the germline ends. The CDR3 extends over 11 amino acids. CDR1 is MRHNA, CDR2 SNTAGT, per germline. Material: PBMCs or a T cell subset sorted from them (not recorded which). This chain connects TRBV6-4 to TRBJ1-1; D uncertain. The receptor's source is a man aged 18 to 29 who had mild COVID-19 (a few samples of this study predate the infection). Cell type and time point are not known. As DNA, the CDR3 is TGTGCCAGCACCTTTTTCTCTGAAGCTTTCTTT. Translated, it gives CASTFFSEAFF.